This is a list of T cell receptor beta chains from one sample in a study of cytomegalovirus exposure and HLA in healthy donors. Clones were sequenced by immunoSEQ multiplex PCR, and TCRdb holds only the in-frame ones, with some missing. The sample consists of about 120,000 clones, roughly 67% of them appearing once. Sequencing input: PBMCs. These receptors were collected from a man aged 18 to 35 in good health and CMV-seropositive. Both conserved end residues are part of each CDR3. The D gene is left open where the match is weak. The listing skips clone size in some rows; elsewhere it reads once, few, many or a size class.

CASRKSGTGDGYTF | TGTGCCAGCAGGAAGTCCGGGACAGGGGATGGCTACACCTTC | TRBJ1-2 | NA | TRBV6-5 | TRBD1
CASSELGQNTDTQYF | TGTGCCAGCAGTGAACTGGGACAGAACACAGATACGCAGTATTTT | TRBJ2-3 | NA | TRBV6-1 | TRBD1
CASSDPGGYGQPQHF | TGTGCCAGCAGTGACCCCGGCGGATATGGGCAGCCCCAGCATTTT | TRBJ1-5 | once | TRBV6-1 | NA
CSVALAGASQETQYF | TGCAGCGTAGCACTAGCGGGGGCTTCCCAAGAGACCCAGTACTTC | TRBJ2-5 | NA | TRBV29-1 | TRBD2
CASGLSSTDTQYF | TGTGCCAGCGGGCTGTCTAGCACAGATACGCAGTATTTT | TRBJ2-3 | NA | TRBV2 | NA
CASRSSGAVTGELFF | TGTGCCAGTCGAAGTAGCGGGGCTGTCACCGGGGAGCTGTTTTTT | TRBJ2-2 | NA | TRBV6-5 | TRBD2
CASSPLTGGDTIYF | TGTGCCAGCAGCCCATTGACAGGGGGGGACACCATATATTTT | TRBJ1-3 | NA | TRBV7-7 | TRBD1
CASSLGGDYGYTF | TGTGCCAGCAGTCTAGGGGGGGACTATGGCTACACCTTC | TRBJ1-2 | NA | TRBV28 | NA
CASSQKDRDADTQYF | TGCGCCAGCAGCCAAAAGGACAGGGACGCAGATACGCAGTATTTT | TRBJ2-3 | NA | TRBV4-1 | TRBD1
CASLPVAGANTGELFF | TGTGCCAGTCTTCCTGTGGCGGGGGCGAACACCGGGGAGCTGTTTTTT | TRBJ2-2 | NA | TRBV7-9 | TRBD2
CASSPGQGYEQYF | TGTGCCAGCAGCCCGGGACAGGGCTACGAGCAGTACTTC | TRBJ2-7 | NA | TRBV7-7 | TRBD1
CASSLAAQGASYGYTF | TGTGCCAGCAGCTTAGCAGCCCAGGGGGCTTCCTATGGCTACACCTTC | TRBJ1-2 | NA | TRBV7-2 | TRBD1
CASSESTSGFPDTQYF | TGCGCCAGCAGTGAGTCGACTAGCGGGTTCCCAGATACACAGTATTTT | TRBJ2-3 | NA | TRBV10-2 | TRBD2
CASSFTRDNKQFF | TGTGCCAGCAGTTTTACAAGGGACAATAAGCAGTTCTTC | TRBJ2-1 | NA | TRBV27 | NA
CASSLVFRQGGQPQHF | TGTGCCAGCAGCTTGGTATTTCGGCAGGGCGGCCAGCCCCAGCATTTT | TRBJ1-5 | NA | TRBV5-5 | NA
CASSVGTLTEKLFF | TGTGCCAGCAGCGTAGGAACCCTAACGGAAAAACTGTTTTTT | TRBJ1-4 | NA | TRBV9 | NA
CASSLTGQGRYNTEAFF | TGCGCCAGCAGCTTGACCGGACAGGGGCGGTATAACACTGAAGCTTTCTTT | TRBJ1-1 | NA | TRBV5-1 | TRBD1
CASSQAGGETYNEQFF | TGTGCCAGCAGCCAAGCGGGGGGGGAAACCTACAATGAGCAGTTCTTC | TRBJ2-1 | few | TRBV4-2 | TRBD2
CASSLYRVTDTEAFF | TGCGCCAGCAGCTTGTACAGGGTAACCGACACTGAAGCTTTCTTT | TRBJ1-1 | NA | TRBV5-1 | NA
CASSRDRVNTGELFF | TGTGCCAGCAGTCGGGACAGGGTGAACACCGGGGAGCTGTTTTTT | TRBJ2-2 | NA | TRBV6-5 | TRBD1